Listed below are T cell receptor beta chains from one sample, sequenced in a study of T cell clonotyping in hematopoietic cell transplantation. Some clones are missing from TCRdb's copy, which holds only in-frame ones; the method was immunoSEQ multiplex PCR. The sample consists of about 11,000 clones, 92% of them appearing once. Sample: peripheral blood mononuclear cells, taken before stem cell transplant. All receptors derive from a woman in her thirties or forties with acute myeloid leukemia. Some clones in this sample may be carry-over from other donors' samples. Both conserved end residues are part of each CDR3. D genes are given only for firm matches. Not every row has a clone size; where given, it reads once, few, many or a size class.

>TRBD1|TRBV5-1|TRBJ2-5|NA
CASSLGTGGAETQYF
TGCGCCAGCAGCTTAGGGACAGGAGGGGCAGAGACCCAGTACTTC
>NA|TRBV7-6|TRBJ1-2|NA
CASSPDTGPGGYTF
TGTGCCAGCAGCCCGGATACAGGCCCGGGAGGCTACACCTTC
>NA|TRBV4-1|TRBJ2-7|NA
CASSQSNNYEQYF
TGCGCCAGCAGCCAATCTAACAACTACGAGCAGTACTTC
>TRBD1|TRBV5-1|TRBJ2-3|NA
CASSLAGTVRTDTQYF
TGCGCCAGCAGCTTGGCCGGGACAGTGAGAACAGATACGCAGTATTTT
>TRBD2|TRBV5-6|TRBJ2-5|NA
CASSFAGGPIQETQYF
TGTGCCAGCAGCTTCGCGGGAGGGCCTATCCAAGAGACCCAGTACTTC
>TRBD1|TRBV11-2|TRBJ1-5|NA
CASSSSTGDGNQPQHF
TGTGCCAGCAGCTCGTCCACAGGGGATGGCAATCAGCCCCAGCATTTT
>TRBD2|TRBV19|TRBJ2-7|NA
CASGKTSRGAKSYEQYF
TGTGCCAGTGGGAAGACTAGCCGGGGAGCCAAGTCCTACGAGCAGTACTTC
>TRBD1|TRBV10-1|TRBJ2-7|few
CASSENRGLDEQYF
TGCGCCAGCAGTGAGAACAGGGGGCTGGACGAGCAGTACTTC
>NA|TRBV5-4|TRBJ2-5|NA
CASRIGGETQYF
TGTGCCAGCAGAATTGGAGGGGAGACCCAGTACTTC
>NA|TRBV5-1|TRBJ1-2|NA
CASSLDTVGYGYTF
TGCGCCAGCAGCTTGGATACGGTGGGCTATGGCTACACCTTC
>TRBD2|TRBV25-1|TRBJ2-7|NA
CASSEFWASGSYEQYF
TGTGCCAGCAGTGAATTTTGGGCTAGCGGGAGCTACGAGCAGTACTTC
>NA|TRBV6-4|TRBJ1-2|NA
CASSDSEGRHYGYTF
TGTGCCAGCAGTGACTCCGAGGGTAGGCACTATGGCTACACCTTC
>NA|TRBV27|TRBJ2-1|NA
CASSSVQGRSYNEQFF
TGTGCCAGCAGTTCCGTACAGGGCCGCTCCTACAATGAGCAGTTCTTC
>TRBD1|TRBV7-6|TRBJ1-1|NA
CASSWGDSSNTEAFF
TGTGCCAGCAGCTGGGGGGACAGCTCGAACACTGAAGCTTTCTTT
>TRBD1|TRBV18|TRBJ1-5|NA
CASSRTGQGGIQPQHF
TGTGCCAGCTCACGAACTGGACAGGGGGGGATCCAGCCCCAGCATTTT
>TRBD1|TRBV10-3|TRBJ2-7|NA
CAISGTGQGYEQYF
TGTGCCATCAGTGGCACGGGACAGGGCTACGAGCAGTACTTC
>NA|TRBV7-9|TRBJ2-1|NA
CASNPRLGEQFF
TGTGCCAGCAACCCCAGGTTGGGTGAGCAGTTCTTC
>NA|TRBV7-9|TRBJ1-4|NA
CASSLASARNEKLFF
TGTGCCAGCAGCTTAGCTTCCGCTCGAAATGAAAAACTGTTTTTT
>NA|TRBV27|TRBJ2-7|NA
CASSLGPEQYF
TGTGCCAGCAGTTTGGGGCCGGAGCAGTACTTC
>NA|TRBV4-1|TRBJ2-2|NA
CASSQLGPGELFF
TGCGCCAGCAGCCAACTGGGGCCCGGGGAGCTGTTTTTT
>NA|TRBV11-2|TRBJ1-2|NA
CASSLELRNGYTF
TGTGCCAGCAGCTTAGAGCTTAGGAATGGCTACACCTTC
>TRBD1|TRBV19|TRBJ1-5|NA
CASSLTGVISQPQHF
TGTGCCAGTAGTTTGACAGGGGTAATTAGTCAGCCCCAGCATTTT
>TRBD1|TRBV19|TRBJ2-1|NA
CASSIDWDRANEQFF
TGTGCCAGTAGTATAGATTGGGACAGGGCCAATGAGCAGTTCTTC
>NA|TRBV29-1|TRBJ1-2|NA
CSVEGGGSLSYGYTF
TGCAGCGTTGAAGGGGGGGGCAGCCTCAGCTATGGCTACACCTTC
>NA|TRBV19|TRBJ2-3|few
CASRDYYGTDTQYF
TGTGCCAGCAGAGACTATTATGGCACAGATACGCAGTATTTT
>NA|TRBV4-1|TRBJ2-3|NA
CASSLSGASGTDTQYF
TGCGCCAGCAGCCTATCGGGGGCTAGCGGCACAGATACGCAGTATTTT
>NA|TRBV21-1|TRBJ1-6|once
CASSNVPHGTHNSPLHF
TGTGCCAGCAGCAATGTGCCTCACGGGACCCATAATTCACCCCTCCACTTT
>TRBD2|TRBV5-6|TRBJ2-5|NA
CASSLALAASSGETQYF
TGTGCCAGCAGCTTGGCCCTAGCGGCCTCTTCGGGAGAGACCCAGTACTTC
>NA|TRBV29-1|TRBJ2-5|NA
CSVALAPGTQYF
TGCAGCGTTGCCCTGGCCCCCGGGACCCAGTACTTC
>NA|TRBV29-1|TRBJ2-3|NA
CSGNTDTQYF
TGCAGCGGGAATACAGATACGCAGTATTTT
>NA|TRBV5-1|TRBJ2-5|NA
CASSSTVKTQYF
TGCGCCAGCAGTTCAACAGTGAAGACCCAGTACTTC
>NA|TRBV5-4|TRBJ2-5|NA
CASSLPSTAPRGQETQYF
TGTGCCAGCAGCTTGCCCTCGACGGCCCCCCGCGGCCAAGAGACCCAGTACTTC
>TRBD2|TRBV10-1|TRBJ2-7|NA
CASSALAGYEQYF
TGCGCCAGCAGTGCCCTAGCGGGCTACGAGCAGTACTTC
>NA|TRBV4-3|TRBJ1-2|once
CASSQDETARGYTF
TGCGCCAGCAGCCAAGATGAAACGGCGCGAGGCTACACCTTC
>NA|TRBV28|TRBJ1-1|NA
CASFPPRGLNTEAFF
TGTGCCAGCTTCCCCCCCAGGGGCCTGAACACTGAAGCTTTCTTT
>TRBD2|TRBV5-6|TRBJ2-1|NA
CASNKGSGSRYEQFF
TGTGCCAGCAACAAGGGGAGCGGGAGTAGATATGAGCAGTTCTTC
>NA|TRBV29-1|TRBJ2-2|NA
CSVPGYTGELFF
TGCAGCGTTCCAGGGTACACCGGGGAGCTGTTTTTT
>NA|TRBV27|TRBJ2-7|NA
CASSFYLGAYEQYF
TGTGCCAGCAGTTTTTATCTCGGGGCCTACGAGCAGTACTTC
>NA|TRBV14|TRBJ2-3|NA
CASSQGFFLARDTQYF
TGTGCCAGCAGCCAAGGGTTTTTTTTAGCAAGAGATACGCAGTATTTT
>NA|TRBV5-8|TRBJ2-1|NA
CASSLDMGGEQFF
TGTGCCAGCAGCTTGGATATGGGAGGTGAGCAGTTCTTC
>NA|TRBV4-2|TRBJ2-7|NA
CASSQDLQYEQYF
TGTGCCAGCAGCCAAGATCTTCAATACGAGCAGTACTTC
>NA|TRBV5-5|TRBJ1-2|NA
CASSLESTANYGYTF
TGTGCCAGCAGCTTGGAATCGACAGCTAACTATGGCTACACCTTC
>NA|TRBV10-3|TRBJ1-1|NA
CAISGRAGKNTEAFF
TGTGCCATCAGTGGCAGGGCGGGGAAGAACACTGAAGCTTTCTTT
>NA|TRBV29-1|TRBJ2-5|NA
CSALLPQETQYF
TGCAGCGCCCTTCTGCCCCAAGAGACCCAGTACTTC
>NA|TRBV11-2|TRBJ2-2|NA
CASRQTHQSLNTGELFF
TGTGCCAGCAGGCAAACCCACCAGTCACTCAACACCGGGGAGCTGTTTTTT
>TRBD2|TRBV27|TRBJ2-7|NA
CASGSGGPGEQYF
TGTGCCAGCGGATCGGGAGGGCCCGGCGAGCAGTACTTC